Below, 15 T cell receptor beta chains from the same sample are listed, as sequenced in a study of T cell changes during pregnancy in multiple sclerosis. TCRdb keeps only in-frame clones here, not all; method: immunoSEQ multiplex PCR. The table records approximately 60,000 clones, about 94% of them present only once. Sequenced here: CD4+ T cells from peripheral blood mononuclear cells, sampled before pregnancy. The receptors derive from a female donor with multiple sclerosis, enrolled in a pregnancy study.

In its sample, this clone was seen once. The chain is built from TRBV7-9 and TRBJ2-1; 12 bases are shared with TRBD2. From germline, CDR1 is SEHNR and CDR2 FQNEAQ (reference sequence). The V and J ends lost 5 bases and 7 bases, in that order; junction bases with no gene match: 6. The CDR3 consists of 15 residues. The CDR3 region has the DNA TGTGCCAGCAGCACGACTAGCGGGAGTATTAATGAGCAGTTCTTC. Translation gives CASSTTSGSINEQFF.

J is TRBJ1-1 and V is TRBV10-2, with 8 bases aligning to TRBD1. CDR1 WSHSY and CDR2 SAAADI come from the germline V gene. This CDR3 spans 13 amino acids. J was trimmed by 4 bases and V by 4 bases; bases with no gene match: 2. The DNA of the CDR3 is TGCGCCAGCAGTGTTACAGGGGGCACTGAAGCTTTCTTT. Translated, it gives CASSVTGGTEAFF.

CDR3 nucleotides: TGTGCCAGCAGCGTCGGGGCGGGACCCACAGATACGCAGTATTTT. It encodes CASSVGAGPTDTQYF. The chain links TRBV9 to TRBJ2-3, with D tentatively TRBD2 (6 bases). The CDR3 consists of 15 residues. Trimming left V 2 bases short and J 2 bases short, with 12 bases between. CDR1 and CDR2 from the germline V gene are SGDLS and YYNGEE. The entire variable domain, with the rest obtained from reference TRBV9 and TRBJ2-3, is as follows: DSGVTQTPKHLITATGQRVTLRCSPRSGDLSVYWYQQSLDQGLQFLIQYYNGEERAKGNILERFSAQQFPDLHSELNLSSLELGDSALYFCASSVGAGPTDTQYFGPGTRLTVL.

The J gene is TRBJ2-2, the V gene TRBV4-1; TRBD2 matches 13 bases. After removal of 5 bases from V and 4 bases from J, the junction contained 10 bases not matched to a gene. This CDR3 spans 18 amino acids. Germline assignment: CDR1 MGHRA and CDR2 YSYEKL. CDR3 in amino acids: CASSARLAGGLSTGELFF. The CDR3 coding sequence is TGCGCCAGCAGCGCCCGACTAGCGGGAGGTCTGAGCACCGGGGAGCTGTTTTTT.

The V call is TRBV7-5, the J call TRBJ2-3; the DNA was not used to check the table's D call, TRBD1. TRBV7-5 corresponds to a pseudogene. The CDR3 extends over 15 amino acids. The CDR3 coding sequence is TGTGCCAGAAGCTTAGCAGGGGGCGACACAGATACGCAGTATTTT. Translating it yields CARSLAGGDTDTQYF.

V gene TRBV15 combines with J gene TRBJ1-2, with 8 bases that match TRBD1. The CDR3 has 16 amino acids. CDR1 and CDR2 (germline): LNHNV, YYDKDF (reference sequence). After removal of 1 base from V and 4 bases from J, the junction contained 8 bases not matched to a gene. CDR3 sequence reads: CATSRVEAGGAYGYTF. The CDR3 DNA is TGTGCCACCAGCAGAGTTGAGGCAGGGGGCGCCTATGGCTACACCTTC. The whole variable domain, remainder taken from reference TRBV15 and TRBJ1-2, is DAMVIQNPRYQVTQFGKPVTLSCSQTLNHNVMYWYQQKSSQAPKLLFHYYDKDFNNEADTPDNFQSRRPNTSFCFLDIRSPGLGDTAMYLCATSRVEAGGAYGYTFGSGTRLTVV.

The chain joins TRBV27 to TRBJ2-1; 8 bases align to TRBD1. The J segment lost 2 bases and the V segment lost 4 bases, leaving 13 bases of the junction unmatched. Germline lookup yields CDR1 MNHEY and CDR2 SMNVEV (reference sequence). The CDR3 consists of 18 residues. CDR3 sequence: CASSYSRQGTGTYNEQFF. In DNA form, the CDR3 reads TGTGCCAGCAGTTATTCGAGACAGGGGACGGGAACCTACAATGAGCAGTTCTTC.

In the case of this clone: Other nucleotide sequences from this sample produce the same CDR3. The chain carries TRBV18 and TRBJ1-5, with 8 bases aligning to TRBD1. Germline V gene sequence: CDR1 KGHSH, CDR2 LQKENI. The CDR3 covers 15 residues. Trimming removed 2 bases from V and 0 bases from J; junction bases left unmatched: 0. This chain's CDR3 is CASSPGTGSNQPQHF. The DNA for the CDR3 is TGTGCCAGCTCACCAGGGACAGGTAGCAATCAGCCCCAGCATTTT.

The chain has TRBV7-2 and TRBJ2-7; 7 bases line up with TRBD1. The germline V gene has CDR1 SGHTA and CDR2 FQGNSA. The trim removed 1 base at V and 3 bases at J, leaving 6 bases unmatched. The length of the CDR3 is 15 residues. Written as DNA, the CDR3 is TGTGCCAGCAGCTTAGTAGGGGGCAGGGACTACGAGCAGTACTTC. Translated: CASSLVGGRDYEQYF.

The chain joins TRBV11-3 to TRBJ1-1, with a weak D call TRBD1 (5 bases). V was shortened by 3 bases and J by 1 base, with 9 bases between the two germline ends. This CDR3 region has 14 residues. The germline V gene encodes CDR1 SGHNT and CDR2 YENEEA. In DNA, the CDR3 is TGTGCCAGCAGCTTGATCCAGGGGAACACTGAAGCTTTCTTT. This translates into CASSLIQGNTEAFF.

The chain couples TRBV25-1 to TRBJ1-3; TRBD1 matches 9 bases. This CDR3 comprises 14 residues. CDR1 is MGHDK, CDR2 SYGVNS, per germline. Trimming cost V 11 bases and J 4 bases; bases outside gene matches: 9. CDR3 bases: TGTGCCGTCCAAGGACAGGGGTACGGAAACACCATATATTTT. This codes for CAVQGQGYGNTIYF.

The chain joins TRBV5-1 to TRBJ2-3, with TRBD2 matching over 10 bases. Per the germline V gene, CDR1 is SGHRS and CDR2 is YFSETQ. The CDR3 runs to 15 residues. The V gene end was trimmed by 4 bases and the J gene end by 1 base; junction bases not matched to a gene: 3. Here the CDR3 DNA reads TGCGCCAGCAGCATCGGGACTAGCGGCACAGATACGCAGTATTTT. Translation: CASSIGTSGTDTQYF.

The chain joins TRBV28 to TRBJ2-5; 7 nucleotides agree with TRBD1. This CDR3 comprises 15 residues. With 7 bases clipped from V and 3 bases from J, the junction kept 11 bases outside the gene matches. CDR1 is MDHEN and CDR2 is SYDVKM in the germline V gene. CDR3 loop: CASKPLDRPEETQYF. CDR3 coding DNA: TGTGCCAGCAAACCTTTGGACAGGCCAGAAGAGACCCAGTACTTC.

V is TRBV9 and J is TRBJ1-2, with 7 bases that match TRBD1. With V trimmed by 0 bases and J by 1 base, 0 bases remained unmatched. The length of the CDR3 is 14 residues. CDR1 is SGDLS and CDR2 is YYNGEE in the germline V gene. The CDR3 coding sequence is TGTGCCAGCAGCGTAGGGGACAGTAACTATGGCTACACCTTC. It yields the protein CASSVGDSNYGYTF.

The J gene is TRBJ1-3, the V gene TRBV7-9, with 7 bases lining up with TRBD1. The junction had 5 bases not matched to a gene; V was cut back by 5 bases and J by 4 bases. The CDR3 sequence is 14 residues long. Germline CDR1 reads SEHNR; CDR2 reads FQNEAQ (reference sequence). CDR3 nucleotides: TGTGCCAGCAGCCCAGACAGGGTAGGAAACACCATATATTTT. It yields the protein CASSPDRVGNTIYF.